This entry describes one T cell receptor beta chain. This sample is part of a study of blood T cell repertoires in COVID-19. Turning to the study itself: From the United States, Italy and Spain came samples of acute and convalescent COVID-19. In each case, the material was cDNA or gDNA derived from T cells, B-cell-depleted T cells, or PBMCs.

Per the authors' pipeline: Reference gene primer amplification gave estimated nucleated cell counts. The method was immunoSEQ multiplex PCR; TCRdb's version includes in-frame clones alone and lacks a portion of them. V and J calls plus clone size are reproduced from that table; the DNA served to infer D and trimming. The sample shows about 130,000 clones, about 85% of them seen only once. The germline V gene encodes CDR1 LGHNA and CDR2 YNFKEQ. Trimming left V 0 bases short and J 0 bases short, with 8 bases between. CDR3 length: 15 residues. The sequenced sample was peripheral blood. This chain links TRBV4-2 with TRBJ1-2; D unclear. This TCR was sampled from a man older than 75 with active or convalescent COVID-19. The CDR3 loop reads CASSQDQKANYGYTF. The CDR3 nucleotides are TGTGCCAGCAGCCAAGATCAGAAAGCTAACTATGGCTACACCTTC.